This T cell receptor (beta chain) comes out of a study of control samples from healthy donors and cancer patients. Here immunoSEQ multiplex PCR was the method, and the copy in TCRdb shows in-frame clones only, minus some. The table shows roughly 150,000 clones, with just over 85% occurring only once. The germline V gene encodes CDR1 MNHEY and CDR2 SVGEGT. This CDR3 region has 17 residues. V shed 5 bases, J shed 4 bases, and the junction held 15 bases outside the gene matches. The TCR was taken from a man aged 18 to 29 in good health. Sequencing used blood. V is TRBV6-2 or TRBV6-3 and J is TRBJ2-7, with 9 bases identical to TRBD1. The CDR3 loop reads CASSEKPGQGFLYEQYF. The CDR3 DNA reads TGTGCCAGCAGTGAGAAACCGGGACAGGGCTTCTTATACGAGCAGTACTTC.